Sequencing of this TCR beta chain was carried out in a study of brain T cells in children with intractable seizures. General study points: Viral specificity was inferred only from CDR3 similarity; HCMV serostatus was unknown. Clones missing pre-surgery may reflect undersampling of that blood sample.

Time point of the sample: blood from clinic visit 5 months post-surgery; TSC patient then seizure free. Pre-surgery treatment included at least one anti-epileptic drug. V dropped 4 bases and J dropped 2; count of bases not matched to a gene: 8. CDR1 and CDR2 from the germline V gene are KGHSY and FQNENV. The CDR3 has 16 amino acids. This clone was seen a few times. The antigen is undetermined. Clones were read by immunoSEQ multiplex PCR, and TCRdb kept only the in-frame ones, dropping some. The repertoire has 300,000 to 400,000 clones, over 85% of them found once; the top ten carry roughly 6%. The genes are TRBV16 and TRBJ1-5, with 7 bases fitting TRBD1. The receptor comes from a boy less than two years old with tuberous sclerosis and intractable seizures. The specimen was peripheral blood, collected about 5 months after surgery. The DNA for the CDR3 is TGTGCCAGCAGCCCAACGACAGGGAGAGGCAATCAGCCCCAGCATTTT. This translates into CASSPTTGRGNQPQHF. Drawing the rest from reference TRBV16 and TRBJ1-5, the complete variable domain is GEEVAQTPKHLVRGEGQKAKLYCAPIKGHSYVFWYQQVLKNEFKFLISFQNENVFDETGMPKERFSAKCLPNSPCSLEIQATKLEDSAVYFCASSPTTGRGNQPQHFGDGTRLSIL.